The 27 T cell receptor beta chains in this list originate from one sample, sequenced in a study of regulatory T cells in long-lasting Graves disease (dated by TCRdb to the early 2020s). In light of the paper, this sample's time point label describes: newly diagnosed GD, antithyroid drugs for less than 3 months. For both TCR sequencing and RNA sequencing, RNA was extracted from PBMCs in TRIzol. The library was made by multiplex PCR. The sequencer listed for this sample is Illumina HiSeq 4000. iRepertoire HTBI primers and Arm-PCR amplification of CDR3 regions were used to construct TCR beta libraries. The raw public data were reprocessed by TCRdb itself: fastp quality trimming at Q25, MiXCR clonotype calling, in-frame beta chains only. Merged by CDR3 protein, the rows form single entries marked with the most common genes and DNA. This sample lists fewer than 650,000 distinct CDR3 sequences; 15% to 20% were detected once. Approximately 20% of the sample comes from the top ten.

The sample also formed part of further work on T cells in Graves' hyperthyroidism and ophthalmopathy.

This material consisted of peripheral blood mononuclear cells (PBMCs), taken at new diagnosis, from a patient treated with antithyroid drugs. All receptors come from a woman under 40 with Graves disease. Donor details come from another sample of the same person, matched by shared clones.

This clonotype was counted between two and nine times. The CDR3 DNA follows: TGTGCCAGTAGTCCAGGACGGGAAAATCAGCCCCAGCATTTT. This encodes CASSPGRENQPQHF. This chain links TRBV19 with TRBJ1-5; D uncertain. The CDR3 length is 14 residues. V dropped 5 bases and J dropped 4 bases, with 12 bases sitting between them. Germline lookup yields CDR1 LNHDA and CDR2 SQIVND (reference sequence).

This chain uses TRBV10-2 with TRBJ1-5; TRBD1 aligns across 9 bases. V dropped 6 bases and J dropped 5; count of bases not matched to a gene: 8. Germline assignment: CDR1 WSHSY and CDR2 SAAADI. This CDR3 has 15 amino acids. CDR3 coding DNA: TGCGCCAGCAGGCCGGGACAGGGTCGACATCAGCCCCAGCATTTT. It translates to CASRPGQGRHQPQHF.

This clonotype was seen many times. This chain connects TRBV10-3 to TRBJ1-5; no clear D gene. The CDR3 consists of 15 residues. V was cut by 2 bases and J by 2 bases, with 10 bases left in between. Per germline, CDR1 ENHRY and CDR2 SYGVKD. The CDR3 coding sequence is TGTGCCATCAGTGAGGGGCAGGAGGGCAATCAGCCCCAGCATTTT. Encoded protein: CAISEGQEGNQPQHF.

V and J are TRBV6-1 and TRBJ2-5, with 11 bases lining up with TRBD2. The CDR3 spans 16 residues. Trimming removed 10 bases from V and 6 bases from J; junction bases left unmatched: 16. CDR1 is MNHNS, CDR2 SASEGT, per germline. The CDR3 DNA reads TGTGCCACCCCGGGACTAGCGGTCCTCAAGGGGAAGACCCAGTACTTC. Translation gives CATPGLAVLKGKTQYF.

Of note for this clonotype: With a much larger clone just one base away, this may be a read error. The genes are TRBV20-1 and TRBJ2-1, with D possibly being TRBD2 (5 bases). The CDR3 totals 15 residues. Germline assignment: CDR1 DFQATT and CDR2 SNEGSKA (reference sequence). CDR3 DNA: TGCAGTGCCTTCTTACCAGGACTCGAATACAATGGGCAGTTCTTC. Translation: CSAFLPGLEYNGQFF.

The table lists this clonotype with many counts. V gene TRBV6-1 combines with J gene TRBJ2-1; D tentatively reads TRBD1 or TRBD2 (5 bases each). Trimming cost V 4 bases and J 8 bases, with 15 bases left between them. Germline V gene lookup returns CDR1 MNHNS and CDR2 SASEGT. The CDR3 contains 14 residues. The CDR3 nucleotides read TGTGCCAGCAGTGGGTCAGGGAGTCGCGATGAGCAGTTCTTC. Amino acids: CASSGSGSRDEQFF.

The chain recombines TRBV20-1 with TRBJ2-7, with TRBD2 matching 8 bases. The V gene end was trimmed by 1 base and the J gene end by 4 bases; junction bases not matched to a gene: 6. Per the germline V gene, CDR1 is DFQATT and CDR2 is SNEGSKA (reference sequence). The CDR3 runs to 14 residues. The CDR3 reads CSARGGTSGYEQYF. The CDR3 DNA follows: TGCAGTGCTAGAGGGGGTACTAGCGGATACGAGCAGTACTTC.

CDR3 residues: CATGDPANIQYF. For the CDR3, the DNA is TGTGCCACCGGCGATCCAGCAAACATTCAGTACTTC. V is TRBV24-1 and J is TRBJ2-4, with D unresolved. The CDR3 spans 12 residues. V lost 9 bases and J lost 6, with 11 bases in between. Germline V gives CDR1 KGHDR, CDR2 SFDVKD.

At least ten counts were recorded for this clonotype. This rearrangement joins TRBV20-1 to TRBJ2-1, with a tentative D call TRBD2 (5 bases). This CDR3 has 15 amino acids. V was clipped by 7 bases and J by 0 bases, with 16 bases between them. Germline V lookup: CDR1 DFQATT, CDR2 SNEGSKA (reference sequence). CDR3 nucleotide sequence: TGCAGTGTACCAATGTCGGGGAGCTCCTACAATGAGCAGTTCTTC. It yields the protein CSVPMSGSSYNEQFF.

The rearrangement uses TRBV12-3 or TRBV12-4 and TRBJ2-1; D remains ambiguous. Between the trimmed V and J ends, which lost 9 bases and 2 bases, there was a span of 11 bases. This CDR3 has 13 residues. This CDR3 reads CASRAYTYNEQFF. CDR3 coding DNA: TGTGCCAGTCGGGCTTACACCTACAATGAGCAGTTCTTC.

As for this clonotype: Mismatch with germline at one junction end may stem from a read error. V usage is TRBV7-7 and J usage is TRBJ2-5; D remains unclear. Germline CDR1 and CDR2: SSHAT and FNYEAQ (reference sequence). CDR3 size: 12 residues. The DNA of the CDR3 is TGTGCTAGCAGCCCCCCATGGGGGACCCAGTACTTC. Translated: CASSPPWGTQYF.

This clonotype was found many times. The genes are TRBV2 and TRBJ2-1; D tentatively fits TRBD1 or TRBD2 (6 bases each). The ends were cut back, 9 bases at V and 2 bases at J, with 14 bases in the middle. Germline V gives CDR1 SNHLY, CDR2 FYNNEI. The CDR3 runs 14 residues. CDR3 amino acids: CASVKGGTYNEQFF. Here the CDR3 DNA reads TGTGCCAGTGTAAAAGGGGGGACCTACAATGAGCAGTTCTTC.

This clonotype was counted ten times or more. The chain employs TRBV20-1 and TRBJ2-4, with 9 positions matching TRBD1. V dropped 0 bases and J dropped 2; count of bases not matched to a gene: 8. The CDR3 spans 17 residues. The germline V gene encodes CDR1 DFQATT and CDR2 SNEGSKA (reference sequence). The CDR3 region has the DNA TGCAGTGCTAGAGATCCGCGACAGGGGGGTTCCAAAAACATTCAGTACTTC. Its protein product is CSARDPRQGGSKNIQYF.

CDR3: CASRAVSSGSTDTQYF. The CDR3 DNA is TGTGCCAGCAGGGCGGTATCTAGCGGGAGTACAGATACGCAGTATTTT. The chain carries TRBV6-1 and TRBJ2-3; 10 nucleotides agree with TRBD2. The CDR3 totals 16 residues. CDR1 is MNHNS, CDR2 SASEGT, per germline. V dropped 6 bases and J dropped 3; count of bases not matched to a gene: 9.

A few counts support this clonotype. CDR3 loop: CASSSDLLTDTQYF. The CDR3, as DNA: TGTGCCAGCAGCTCGGACTTACTAACAGATACGCAGTATTTT. The chain combines TRBV5-4 with TRBJ2-3, with D maybe TRBD2 (5 bases). Looked up from germline, CDR1 is SGHNT and CDR2 is YYREEE (reference sequence). The CDR3 has 14 amino acids. With 3 bases removed from V and 3 bases from J, the gap between germline ends came to 11 bases.

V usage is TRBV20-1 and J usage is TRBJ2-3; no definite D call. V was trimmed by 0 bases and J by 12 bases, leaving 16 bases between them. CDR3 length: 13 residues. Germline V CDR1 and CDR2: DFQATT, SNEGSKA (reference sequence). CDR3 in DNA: TGCAGTGCTAGAGATGGACCCCAGTTCCGTCAGTATTTT. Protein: CSARDGPQFRQYF.

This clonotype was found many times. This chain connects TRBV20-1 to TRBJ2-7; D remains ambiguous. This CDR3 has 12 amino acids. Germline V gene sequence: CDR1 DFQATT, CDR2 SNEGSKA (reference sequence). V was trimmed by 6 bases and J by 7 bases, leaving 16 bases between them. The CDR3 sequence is CSAQPFPEEQYF. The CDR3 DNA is TGCAGTGCGCAGCCCTTCCCGGAGGAGCAGTACTTC.

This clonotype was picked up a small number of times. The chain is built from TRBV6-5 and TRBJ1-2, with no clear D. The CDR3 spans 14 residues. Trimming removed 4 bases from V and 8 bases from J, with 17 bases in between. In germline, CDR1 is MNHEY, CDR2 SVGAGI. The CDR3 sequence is CASSFGFSDSGYTF. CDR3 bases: TGTGCCAGCAGTTTTGGGTTTAGCGATTCCGGCTACACCTTC.

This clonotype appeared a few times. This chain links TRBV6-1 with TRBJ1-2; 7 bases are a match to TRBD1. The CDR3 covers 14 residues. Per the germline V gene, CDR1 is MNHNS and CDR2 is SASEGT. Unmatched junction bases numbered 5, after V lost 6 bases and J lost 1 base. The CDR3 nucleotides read TGTGCCAGCAGAGCCGACAGGGTTAACTATGGCTACACCTTC. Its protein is CASRADRVNYGYTF.

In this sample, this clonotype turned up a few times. The chain's CDR3 is CSARMPAETQYF. The CDR3 region has the DNA TGCAGTGCTAGGATGCCTGCGGAGACCCAGTACTTC. The chain uses TRBV20-1 and TRBJ2-5, with no clear D. Per the germline V gene, CDR1 is DFQATT and CDR2 is SNEGSKA (reference sequence). With 3 bases removed from V and 5 bases from J, the gap between germline ends came to 10 bases. The CDR3 consists of 12 residues.

The CDR3 DNA follows: TGTGCCAGCACACCGGGACTAGCGGGCAATGAGCAGTTCTTC. This translates into CASTPGLAGNEQFF. This chain links TRBV4-2 with TRBJ2-1; the match to TRBD2 covers 12 bases. In germline, CDR1 is LGHNA, CDR2 YNFKEQ. This CDR3 comprises 14 residues. Trimming cost V 7 bases and J 6 bases; bases outside gene matches: 4.

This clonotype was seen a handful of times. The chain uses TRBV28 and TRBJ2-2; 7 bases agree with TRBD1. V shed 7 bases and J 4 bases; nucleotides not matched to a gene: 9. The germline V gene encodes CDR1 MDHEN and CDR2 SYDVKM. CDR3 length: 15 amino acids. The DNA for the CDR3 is TGTGCCAGCACCACCGACAGGGTGGGCACCGGGGAGCTGTTTTTT. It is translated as CASTTDRVGTGELFF.

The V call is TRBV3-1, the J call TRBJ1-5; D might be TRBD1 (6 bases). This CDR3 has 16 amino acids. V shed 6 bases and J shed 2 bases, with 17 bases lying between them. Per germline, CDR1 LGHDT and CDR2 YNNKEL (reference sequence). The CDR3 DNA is TGTGCCAGCAGTCAAACAGGGAGTTTGGGCAATCAGCCCCAGCATTTT. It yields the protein CASSQTGSLGNQPQHF.

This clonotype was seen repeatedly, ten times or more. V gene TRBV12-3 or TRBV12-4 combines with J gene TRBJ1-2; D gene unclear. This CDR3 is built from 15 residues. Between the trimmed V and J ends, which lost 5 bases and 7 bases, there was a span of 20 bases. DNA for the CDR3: TGTGCCAGCAGTCAGGTCTCAGAGGGAAACGGTGGCTACACCTTC. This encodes CASSQVSEGNGGYTF.

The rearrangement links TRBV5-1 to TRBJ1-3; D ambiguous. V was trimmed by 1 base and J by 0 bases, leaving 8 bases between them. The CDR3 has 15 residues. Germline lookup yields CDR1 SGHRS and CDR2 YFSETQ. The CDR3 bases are TGCGCCAGCAGCTTGCAGCATGACTCTGGAAACACCATATATTTT. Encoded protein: CASSLQHDSGNTIYF.

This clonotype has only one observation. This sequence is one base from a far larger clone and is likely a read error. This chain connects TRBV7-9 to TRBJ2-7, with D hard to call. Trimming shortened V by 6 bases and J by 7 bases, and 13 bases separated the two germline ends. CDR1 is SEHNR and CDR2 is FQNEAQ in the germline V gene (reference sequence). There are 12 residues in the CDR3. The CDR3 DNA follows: TGTGCCAGCAGTAACCCCATATGGGAGCAGTACTTC. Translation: CASSNPIWEQYF. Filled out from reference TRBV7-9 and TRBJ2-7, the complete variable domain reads DTGVSQNPRHKITKRGQNVTFRCDPISEHNRLYWYRQTLGQGPEFLTYFQNEAQLEKSRLLSDRFSAERPKGSFSTLEIQRTEQGDSAMYLCASSNPIWEQYFGPGTRLTVT.

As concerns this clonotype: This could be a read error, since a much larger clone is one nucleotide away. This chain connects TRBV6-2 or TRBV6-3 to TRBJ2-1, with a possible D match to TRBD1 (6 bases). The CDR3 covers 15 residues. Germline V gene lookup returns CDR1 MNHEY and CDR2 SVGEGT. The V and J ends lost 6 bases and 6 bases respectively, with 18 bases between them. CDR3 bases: TGTGCCAGCAGGGGGGCCCCTGGACGGGGCAATGAGCAGTTCTTC. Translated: CASRGAPGRGNEQFF.